This TCR beta chain was sequenced in a study of blood T cell repertoires in COVID-19. Overall study context: Samples came from the United States, Italy and Spain, spanning acute and convalescent COVID-19. The cDNA or gDNA used as material had been derived from T cells, B-cell-depleted T cells, or PBMCs.

The authors' processing: It was from reference gene primer amplification that nucleated cell counts were estimated. Libraries were prepared by immunoSEQ multiplex PCR; TCRdb keeps only in-frame clonotypes and omits some of them. V and J calls and clone size are those listed in that table; D and trimming were worked out from the DNA. The repertoire holds about 270,000 clones, about 91% seen once, with under 3% in the top ten. CDR3 length: 21 amino acids. From germline, CDR1 is MNHEY and CDR2 SMNVEV (reference sequence). Trimming at V came to 3 bases and at J to 3 bases, leaving 26 bases not matched to a gene.

Sequencing was done on a sample of peripheral blood. This TCR was sampled from a person aged 18-35 years with COVID-19, enrolled during active disease. The chain recombines TRBV27 with TRBJ2-7; 7 bases are a match to TRBD2. The DNA for the CDR3 is TGTGCCAGCAGTTTCCTGTATCGCCCTGGTTTGGCTAGCGGTGCAAACTACGAGCAGTACTTC. This gives the protein CASSFLYRPGLASGANYEQYF.